One sample yielded the 7 T cell receptor beta chains listed below, sequenced in a study of cytomegalovirus exposure and HLA in healthy donors. With 60 Vbeta and 13 Jbeta primers, the PCR was carried out. Profiling relied on immunoSEQ multiplex PCR, and the TCRdb table lists in-frame clones only, not all of them. Among 150,000 to 200,000 clones, around 76% were seen once, and the ten largest hold approximately 7.1%. The sample was PBMCs. The receptors originated from a man in his forties in good health and CMV-seropositive.

V gene TRBV7-2 combines with J gene TRBJ2-5, with D perhaps matching TRBD2 (6 bases). The V end lost 1 base, the J end lost 5 bases, and 8 bases lay between the germline ends. Germline V gene sequence: CDR1 SGHTA, CDR2 FQGNSA. The CDR3 spans 13 residues. CDR3 protein: CASSLGGRETQYF. The CDR3 DNA follows: TGTGCCAGCAGCTTAGGGGGGAGGGAGACCCAGTACTTC.

This clone was seen a single time. The V call is TRBV6-5, the J call TRBJ2-5; D is uncertain. Near its end, the DNA agrees better with TRBJ2-7, so the J call may be wrong. Germline V gene sequence: CDR1 MNHEY, CDR2 SVGAGI. The CDR3 contains 13 residues. The CDR3 spells CASRRDITYEQYF. The CDR3, as DNA: TGTGCCAGCAGACGTGACATTACCTACGAGCAGTACTTC.

The chain couples TRBV7-2 to TRBJ2-7, with a possible D match to TRBD1 (6 bases). This CDR3 has 16 amino acids. Germline V lookup: CDR1 SGHTA, CDR2 FQGNSA. With 5 bases removed from V and 5 bases from J, the gap between germline ends came to 22 bases. The CDR3 region has the DNA TGTGCCAGCAGCCTTGGATACGGACAGTATTCGGACGAGCAGTACTTC. This codes for CASSLGYGQYSDEQYF.

The chain uses TRBV15 and TRBJ1-1; D perhaps matches TRBD1 (5 bases). Trimming left V 0 bases short and J 4 bases short, with 18 bases between. CDR1 is LNHNV and CDR2 is YYDKDF in the germline V gene (reference sequence). There are 17 residues in the CDR3. CDR3 sequence reads: CATSRDISAGLTTEAFF. The CDR3, as DNA: TGTGCCACCAGCAGAGATATTTCGGCAGGGCTAACCACTGAAGCTTTCTTT.

The chain carries TRBV7-8 and TRBJ2-2; no clear D. There are 11 residues in the CDR3. Germline lookup yields CDR1 SGHVS and CDR2 FQNEAQ. V lost 5 bases and J lost 10, with 8 bases in between. Here the CDR3 reads CASSPLEELFF. The CDR3 DNA reads TGTGCCAGCAGCCCCCTAGAGGAGCTGTTTTTT.

This rearrangement joins TRBV6-5 to TRBJ2-3; maybe TRBD1 (6 bases). The CDR3 length is 14 residues. Trimming cost V 6 bases and J 4 bases, with 14 bases left between them. Germline CDR1 is MNHEY and CDR2 is SVGAGI. In DNA form, the CDR3 reads TGTGCCAGCAGGGGACACCTTAGGGCAGATACGCAGTATTTT. As protein: CASRGHLRADTQYF.

This sequence joins TRBV6-5 and TRBJ1-5; tentatively, D is TRBD1 (6 bases). CDR1 and CDR2 (germline): MNHEY, SVGAGI. The CDR3 sequence is 15 residues long. V was shortened by 2 bases and J by 6 bases, with 14 bases between the two germline ends. The CDR3 here is CASSYDGRGSQPQHF. The CDR3 DNA reads as TGTGCCAGCAGTTACGACGGCAGGGGAAGTCAGCCCCAGCATTTT.